One and the same sample provided the 26 T cell receptor beta chains below, sequenced in a study of blood T cell repertoires in COVID-19. The assay was immunoSEQ multiplex PCR, and TCRdb's table has in-frame clones only and misses some. The table has tens of thousands of clones, about 90% seen once. Sequencing was done on a sample of peripheral blood. These receptor sequences come from an older man in a cohort sampled during active COVID-19.

The chain joins TRBV7-9 to TRBJ2-2; 8 bases align to TRBD1. The CDR3 covers 17 residues. CDR1 SEHNR and CDR2 FQNEAQ come from the germline V gene (reference sequence). The V and J ends lost 5 bases and 0 bases, in that order; junction bases with no gene match: 8. The DNA of the CDR3 is TGTGCCAGCAGCCTGGGACAGGCGAACGCGAACACCGGGGAGCTGTTTTTT. This encodes CASSLGQANANTGELFF.

The gene calls are TRBV19 and TRBJ1-1, with 8 bases aligning to TRBD1. CDR3 size: 14 residues. Trimming cost V 6 bases and J 1 base; bases outside gene matches: 4. Germline CDR1 LNHDA, CDR2 SQIVND (reference sequence). As DNA, the CDR3 is TGTGCCAGTAGGACAGGGGACCCGAACACTGAAGCTTTCTTT. It codes for CASRTGDPNTEAFF.

For this clone: At one boundary the junction diverges from the germline segment, which might be a read error. This chain joins TRBV3-1 (or the pseudogene TRBV3-2) and TRBJ2-2, with D tentatively TRBD1 (5 bases). The germline V gene encodes CDR1 LGHDT and CDR2 YNNKEL (reference sequence). This CDR3 is 15 amino acids long. The CDR3 bases are TGTGCCAGCAGTAGGGGCTCCCCGAACGCCGGGGAGCTGTTTTTT. It translates to CASSRGSPNAGELFF.

V gene TRBV5-4 combines with J gene TRBJ1-2; TRBD1 aligns across 11 bases. V lost 4 bases, J lost 8 bases, and 10 bases stayed unmatched. CDR1 is SGHNT, CDR2 YYREEE, per germline (reference sequence). The CDR3 length is 15 residues. The CDR3 sequence is CASSDGQGARGGYTF. In DNA, the CDR3 is TGTGCCAGCAGCGACGGACAGGGGGCGCGTGGAGGCTACACCTTC.

V is TRBV28 and J is TRBJ2-5; 9 bases are a match to TRBD2. V was pared by 3 bases and J by 7 bases, with 9 bases of the junction left unmatched. Germline V gene lookup returns CDR1 MDHEN and CDR2 SYDVKM. There are 15 residues in the CDR3. The CDR3 coding sequence is TGTGCCAGCAGTTTCCTTAGCGGGGGAGGAGGGACCCAGTACTTC. It is translated as CASSFLSGGGGTQYF.

V and J are TRBV23-1 and TRBJ2-6; a weak D match, TRBD1 (5 bases). Being an ORF, TRBV23-1 has a function that is uncertain. There are 18 residues in the CDR3. V lost 0 bases and J 0 bases, leaving 12 bases between the germline ends. The DNA of the CDR3 is TGCGCCAGCAGTCAATCGGGCAGGGCGTACTCTGGGGCCAACGTCCTGACTTTC. Its translation is CASSQSGRAYSGANVLTF.

The CDR3 nucleotides read TGTGCCAGCAGCGTAGCCGGGACAGGGGGAGAGACCCAGTACTTC. As protein: CASSVAGTGGETQYF. V usage is TRBV9 and J usage is TRBJ2-5; 11 nucleotides match TRBD1. Looked up from germline, CDR1 is SGDLS and CDR2 is YYNGEE. Trimming at V came to 0 bases and at J to 4 bases, leaving 2 bases not matched to a gene. This CDR3 has 15 residues.

This chain links TRBV30 with TRBJ1-5; 7 nucleotides line up with TRBD1. Germline values: CDR1 GTSNPN, CDR2 SVGIG (reference sequence). The CDR3 covers 13 residues. J lost 9 bases, V lost 3 bases, and 8 bases had no gene match. CDR3 protein: CAWSGQAPGPQHF. The CDR3 coding sequence is TGTGCCTGGAGCGGACAGGCTCCAGGGCCCCAGCATTTT. The full variable domain, completed using reference TRBV30 and TRBJ1-5, is SQTIHQWPATLVQPVGSPLSLECTVEGTSNPNLYWYRQAAGRGLQLLFYSVGIGQISSEVPQNLSASRPQDRQFILSSKKLLLSDSGFYLCAWSGQAPGPQHFGDGTRLSIL.

The chain couples TRBV10-3 to TRBJ1-2, with 9 bases fitting TRBD1. J was trimmed by 4 bases and V by 3 bases; bases with no gene match: 6. The V gene's germline CDR1 is ENHRY and CDR2 SYGVKD. This CDR3 is 15 amino acids long. DNA of the CDR3: TGTGCCATCAGTGACCCGGGACAGGGCCTCTATGGCTACACCTTC. Translation: CAISDPGQGLYGYTF.

This clone occurred once. The chain recombines TRBV27 with TRBJ2-5, with 7 bases fitting TRBD2. V shed 2 bases and J 5 bases; nucleotides not matched to a gene: 11. The CDR3 covers 16 residues. Germline CDR1 reads MNHEY; CDR2 reads SMNVEV (reference sequence). The CDR3 loop is CASSLLVAGNIETQYF. The CDR3, as DNA: TGTGCCAGCAGTTTACTGGTAGCGGGTAACATCGAGACCCAGTACTTC.

The chain employs TRBV30 and TRBJ1-5; 9 bases are a match to TRBD1. CDR1 is GTSNPN, CDR2 SVGIG, per germline (reference sequence). There are 14 residues in the CDR3. The CDR3 loop reads CATGGDYSNQPQHF. CDR3 nucleotides: TGTGCAACAGGGGGCGATTATAGCAATCAGCCCCAGCATTTT.

This rearrangement joins TRBV7-2 to TRBJ1-1; maybe TRBD1 (6 bases). The germline CDR1 and CDR2 sequences are SGHTA and FQGNSA. The V end was cut by 1 base, the J end by 1 base, with 7 bases between. This CDR3 spans 14 amino acids. The CDR3 bases are TGTGCCAGCAGCTTAGGACAGGAGAACACTGAAGCTTTCTTT. Translating gives CASSLGQENTEAFF.

The rearrangement joins TRBV5-4 to TRBJ2-5; a possible D gene is TRBD1 (5 bases). The CDR3 runs 17 residues. CDR1 and CDR2 from the germline V gene are SGHNT and YYREEE (reference sequence). Between the trimmed V and J ends, which lost 0 bases and 1 base, there was a span of 16 bases. The CDR3 sequence is CASSLAEAGRRQETQYF. As DNA, the CDR3 is TGTGCCAGCAGCTTGGCGGAAGCAGGGCGGCGCCAAGAGACCCAGTACTTC.

The chain has TRBV7-2 and TRBJ1-1; a weak D match, TRBD1 (5 bases). CDR3 length: 15 amino acids. V shed 5 bases and J shed 0 bases, with 13 bases lying between them. Germline CDR1 is SGHTA and CDR2 is FQGNSA. CDR3 protein: CASSLSSTVNTEAFF. Written as DNA, the CDR3 is TGTGCCAGCAGCCTGAGCTCGACAGTGAACACTGAAGCTTTCTTT.

This clone was recorded once. The V call is TRBV3-1 (or the pseudogene TRBV3-2), the J call TRBJ2-1; D unresolved. The CDR3 extends over 15 amino acids. CDR1 and CDR2 from the germline V gene are LGHDT and YNNKEL (reference sequence). The V gene lost 0 bases and the J gene lost 6 bases, with 12 bases spanning the gap. In nucleotides, the CDR3 is TGTGCCAGCAGCCAAGATCACCTAGTCAGCAATGAGCAGTTCTTC. As protein: CASSQDHLVSNEQFF.

This CDR3 reads CASSPRDTYNYGYTF. The CDR3, as DNA: TGTGCCAGCAGCCCCCGGGACACCTACAACTATGGCTACACCTTC. This chain connects TRBV6-6 to TRBJ1-2, with a weak D call TRBD1 (6 bases). Between the trimmed V and J ends, which lost 6 bases and 2 bases, there was a span of 16 bases. The germline gives CDR1 MNHNY, CDR2 SVGAGI (reference sequence). This CDR3 has 15 residues.

The rearrangement links TRBV5-1 to TRBJ1-1, with D perhaps matching TRBD1 (6 bases). Germline CDR1 reads SGHRS; CDR2 reads YFSETQ. V was cut by 4 bases and J by 6 bases, with 13 bases left in between. This CDR3 comprises 13 residues. CDR3 loop: CASSKTGYAEAFF. In nucleotides, the CDR3 is TGCGCCAGCAGCAAAACAGGGTATGCTGAAGCTTTCTTT.

V and J are TRBV24-1 and TRBJ2-5; D is unclear. The CDR3 extends over 11 amino acids. Germline CDR1 KGHDR, CDR2 SFDVKD. Trimming took off 9 bases at V and 7 bases at J, with 11 bases between the two ends. In DNA, the CDR3 is TGTGCCACCGCCGATGGCGGGACCCAGTACTTC. As protein: CATADGGTQYF.

This sequence joins TRBV7-9 and TRBJ1-2; a weak D match, TRBD1 (6 bases). V was shortened by 7 bases and J by 2 bases, with 11 bases between the two germline ends. Germline V gene sequence: CDR1 SEHNR, CDR2 FQNEAQ (reference sequence). The CDR3 totals 13 residues. CDR3 region: CASIQTGNYGYTF. The CDR3 coding sequence is TGTGCCAGCATCCAGACAGGAAACTATGGCTACACCTTC.

The chain combines TRBV29-1 with TRBJ1-3; the match to TRBD1 covers 7 bases. This CDR3 is built from 13 residues. V dropped 6 bases and J dropped 4; count of bases not matched to a gene: 6. In germline, CDR1 is SQVTM, CDR2 ANQGSEA. The CDR3 nucleotides are TGCAGCGTCGACAGGGACGGAGGAAACACCATATATTTT. It yields the protein CSVDRDGGNTIYF.

V is TRBV5-1 and J is TRBJ2-3, with D perhaps matching TRBD1 (5 bases). Trimming removed 1 base from V and 4 bases from J, with 7 bases in between. The CDR3 is 13 amino acids. CDR1 is SGHRS and CDR2 is YFSETQ in the germline V gene. Here the CDR3 DNA reads TGCGCCAGCAGCTTGCAGGGATCAGATACGCAGTATTTT. Translated, it gives CASSLQGSDTQYF.

The chain uses TRBV7-2 and TRBJ2-7; 7 bases align to TRBD1. V was pared by 4 bases and J by 4 bases, with 4 bases of the junction left unmatched. CDR3 length equals 13 residues. The germline gives CDR1 SGHTA, CDR2 FQGNSA. The DNA of the CDR3 is TGTGCCAGCAGCTCTTCGACAGGGTACGAGCAGTACTTC. It translates to CASSSSTGYEQYF. The full variable domain, rest sourced from reference TRBV7-2 and TRBJ2-7, is GAGVSQSPSNKVTEKGKDVELRCDPISGHTALYWYRQSLGQGLEFLIYFQGNSAPDKSGLPSDRFSAERTGGSVSTLTIQRTQQEDSAVYLCASSSSTGYEQYFGPGTRLTVT.

V is TRBV11-2 and J is TRBJ2-7; 7 bases agree with TRBD2. CDR1 is SGHAT, CDR2 FQNNGV, per germline. The CDR3 is 14 amino acids. V was clipped by 5 bases and J by 1 base; unmatched bases: 5. The CDR3 region is CASSPLGGSYEQYF. The CDR3 nucleotides are TGTGCCAGCAGCCCCCTCGGGGGGTCCTACGAGCAGTACTTC. The variable domain in full, completed from reference TRBV11-2 and TRBJ2-7, reads EAGVAQSPRYKIIEKRQSVAFWCNPISGHATLYWYQQILGQGPKLLIQFQNNGVVDDSQLPKDRFSAERLKGVDSTLKIQPAKLEDSAVYLCASSPLGGSYEQYFGPGTRLTVT.

This rearrangement joins TRBV5-3 to TRBJ2-1; TRBD2 might be the D (6 bases). TRBV5-3 is classed as an ORF, of uncertain function. V gave up 1 base and J gave up 5 bases, with 19 bases separating them. The CDR3 is 17 residues long. The CDR3 nucleotides are TGTGCCAGAAGCTTGCAGGGTATACCCCCTAGCGACAATGAGCAGTTCTTC. This gives the protein CARSLQGIPPSDNEQFF.

J is TRBJ2-7 and V is TRBV29-1; TRBD2 might be the D (5 bases). The V end lost 4 bases, the J end lost 3 bases, and 16 bases lay between the germline ends. Germline V CDR1 and CDR2: SQVTM, ANQGSEA. This CDR3 spans 14 amino acids. This chain's CDR3 is CSVGGAENLYEQYF. DNA for the CDR3: TGCAGCGTTGGTGGAGCGGAGAACCTCTACGAGCAGTACTTC.

The gene calls are TRBV6-5 and TRBJ2-7; D gene unclear. V gave up 4 bases and J gave up 2 bases, with 12 bases separating them. This CDR3 has 14 amino acids. CDR1 and CDR2 from the germline V gene are MNHEY and SVGAGI. The CDR3 nucleotides read TGTGCCAGCAGTTCAAGTCAGAACCCCTACGAGCAGTACTTC. Encoded protein: CASSSSQNPYEQYF.